This TCR beta chain comes out of a study of cytomegalovirus exposure and HLA in healthy donors. The primer mix had 60 Vbeta and 13 Jbeta primers. Profiling relied on immunoSEQ multiplex PCR, and the TCRdb table lists in-frame clones only, not all of them. Of about 160,000 clones in the sample, just under 80% were seen once. Germline V gene lookup returns CDR1 GTSNPN and CDR2 SVGIG (reference sequence). The CDR3 has 14 amino acids. V was cut by 0 bases and J by 7 bases, with 13 bases left in between. V is TRBV30 and J is TRBJ1-5; D is perhaps TRBD1 (6 bases). The specimen was PBMCs. The source is a woman aged 45-65 years in good health and CMV-seronegative. In DNA, the CDR3 is TGTGCCTGGAGTGTATCCGCCAGGGGACAGCCCCAGCATTTT. Its translation is CAWSVSARGQPQHF.